Listed below are T cell receptor beta chains from one sample, sequenced in a study of T cells in Graves' hyperthyroidism and ophthalmopathy. TCRdb reprocessed the multiplex PCR reads with MiXCR, giving one entry per CDR3 protein. The sample has hundreds of thousands of distinct CDR3 sequences; around 24% are singletons. The sample comprised blood. These receptors were taken from a woman in her thirties or forties with Graves' ophthalmopathy. Each CDR3 is given with its conserved first and last residue. The D gene is left open where the match is weak. Some rows have no size entry. The others give once, few or many, or a class for an expanded clone.

j_call | d_call | v_call | clone_size | cdr3_aa | cdr3_nt
TRBJ2-7 | TRBD1 | TRBV7-2 | many | CASRVPETGLWGSSYEQYF | TGTGCCAGCAGGGTACCCGAGACAGGGCTCTGGGGGAGCTCCTACGAGCAGTACTTC
TRBJ1-5 | TRBD1 | TRBV6-1 | NA | CASRRADRPNQPQHF | TGTGCCAGCAGACGAGCGGACAGGCCCAATCAGCCCCAGCATTTT
TRBJ2-1 | TRBD2 | TRBV30 | many | CAWSVGLAGVGEQFF | TGTGCCTGGAGTGTTGGACTAGCGGGAGTGGGTGAGCAGTTCTTC
TRBJ1-2 | TRBD1 | TRBV7-9 | NA | CASSPDWTGVEGYTF | TGTGCCAGCAGCCCCGATTGGACAGGGGTAGAGGGCTACACCTTC
TRBJ2-2 | NA | TRBV7-2 | NA | CASSKPHSTGELFF | TGTGCCAGCAGCAAGCCCCATTCGACCGGGGAGCTGTTTTTT
TRBJ2-7 | TRBD2 | TRBV4-2 | many | CASSQDWASGNEQYF | TGTGCCAGCAGCCAAGATTGGGCTAGCGGGAACGAGCAGTACTTC
TRBJ2-5 | TRBD1 | TRBV4-1 | many | CASSQETGWETQYF | TGCGCCAGCAGCCAAGAGACAGGGTGGGAGACCCAGTACTTC
TRBJ2-2 | TRBD2 | TRBV6-1 | many | CASITSGGINTGELFF | TGTGCCAGCATCACCTCCGGGGGGATTAACACCGGGGAGCTGTTTTTT
TRBJ2-7 | NA | TRBV7-2 | many | CASSLGRLSPGKGSYEQYF | TGTGCCAGCAGCTTAGGCCGACTTTCACCTGGGAAAGGCTCCTACGAGCAGTACTTC
TRBJ2-7 | NA | TRBV12-3/TRBV12-4 | NA | CASSPPLFYEQYF | TGTGCCAGCAGCCCTCCCCTTTTCTACGAGCAGTACTTC
TRBJ2-7 | NA | TRBV27 | many | CAKRRHRSSYEQYF | TGTGCCAAACGGAGACACCGGAGCTCCTACGAGCAGTACTTC
TRBJ1-1 | NA | TRBV12-3/TRBV12-4 | many | CASSPFRPEAFF | TGTGCCAGCAGTCCCTTCCGGCCCGAAGCTTTCTTT
TRBJ2-7 | TRBD2 | TRBV20-1 | many | CSARLAGREQYF | TGCAGTGCTAGACTAGCGGGACGGGAGCAGTACTTC
TRBJ2-2 | TRBD2 | TRBV2 | NA | CASSEGTSGIGTGELFF | TGTGCCAGCAGTGAAGGGACTAGCGGGATCGGCACCGGGGAGCTGTTTTTT
TRBJ1-2 | TRBD1 | TRBV12-3/TRBV12-4 | many | CASRAGTGNYGYTF | TGTGCCAGCAGAGCAGGGACAGGAAACTATGGCTACACCTTC
TRBJ2-2 | NA | TRBV28 | many | CASSLYLGTSTMELFF | TGTGCCAGCAGTTTATATCTGGGGACCTCGACGATGGAGCTGTTTTTT
TRBJ2-7 | NA | TRBV19 | NA | CASSKDGSSYEQYF | TGTGCCAGTAGTAAGGATGGGAGCTCCTACGAGCAGTACTTC
TRBJ1-1 | NA | TRBV18 | few | CASSPWALSGRSNTEAFF | TGTGCCAGCTCACCTTGGGCTCTGTCCGGGCGGTCGAACACTGAAGCTTTCTTT
TRBJ1-1 | NA | TRBV12-3/TRBV12-4 | NA | CASSLDPAGRNTEAFF | TGTGCCAGCAGTTTAGACCCGGCGGGTCGGAACACTGAAGCTTTCTTT
TRBJ1-2 | NA | TRBV2 | many | CASSVNWGAYGYTF | TGTGCCAGCAGTGTTAACTGGGGCGCTTATGGCTACACCTTC
TRBJ2-5 | TRBD1 | TRBV30 | many | CAWCRGQAIEQETQYF | TGTGCCTGGTGCAGGGGGCAAGCGATAGAACAAGAGACCCAGTACTTC
TRBJ2-7 | NA | TRBV12-3/TRBV12-4 | many | CASSLDASLAYEQYF | TGTGCCAGCAGTTTAGACGCCAGCCTAGCCTACGAGCAGTACTTC
TRBJ2-7 | NA | TRBV11-3 | NA | CASSLTEYHEQYF | TGTGCCAGCAGCTTAACGGAGTATCACGAGCAGTACTTC
TRBJ1-2 | NA | TRBV27 | once | CASRDTGRTGYGYTF | TGTGCCAGTCGGGATACGGGACGGACGGGGTATGGCTACACCTTC